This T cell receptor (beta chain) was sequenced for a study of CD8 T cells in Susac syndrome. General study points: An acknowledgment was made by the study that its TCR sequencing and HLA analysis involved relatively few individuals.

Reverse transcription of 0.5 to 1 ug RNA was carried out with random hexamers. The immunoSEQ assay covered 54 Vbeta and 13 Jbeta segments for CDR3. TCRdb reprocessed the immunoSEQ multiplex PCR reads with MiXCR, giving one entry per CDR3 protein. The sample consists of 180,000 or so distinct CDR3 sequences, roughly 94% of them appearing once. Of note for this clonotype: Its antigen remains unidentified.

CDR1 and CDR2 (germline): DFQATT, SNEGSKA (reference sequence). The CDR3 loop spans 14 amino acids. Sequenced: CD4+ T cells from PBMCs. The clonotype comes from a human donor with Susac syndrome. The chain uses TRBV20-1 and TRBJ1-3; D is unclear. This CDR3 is CSGLDGNSGNTIYF. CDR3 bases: TGCAGCGGACTGGACGGTAACTCTGGAAACACCATATATTTT.